A selection of T cell receptor beta chains follows, all from one sample in a study of identical twins. From the 5' RACE reads, TCRdb called clonotypes with MiXCR, one entry per CDR3 protein. The data contain approximately 690,000 distinct CDR3 sequences, 5.5% to 7.5% of them seen just once; the ten biggest clones take up roughly 2%. Input material: naive T cells sorted from blood. The receptors here all came from a man younger than 35 in good health. The CDR3 runs from the conserved cysteine through the conserved F or W. A D gene is named only where the DNA matches it firmly. Clone size appears in some rows only: once, few, many, or a class for an expanded clone.

abundance,d_gene,j_gene,v_gene,CDR3aa,CDR3nt
many,TRBD1,TRBJ2-7,TRBV7-9,CASSLDGTGEDEQYF,TGTGCCAGCAGCTTAGACGGGACAGGGGAAGACGAGCAGTACTTC
many,TRBD2,TRBJ2-1,TRBV12-3/TRBV12-4,CASRDGTSGSGEQFF,TGTGCCAGCCGGGATGGGACTAGCGGGAGCGGTGAGCAGTTCTTC
many,TRBD2,TRBJ2-3,TRBV4-3,CASSQETTLAGTDTQYF,TGCGCCAGCAGCCAAGAAACAACCCTAGCGGGCACAGATACGCAGTATTTT
.,TRBD2,TRBJ2-5,TRBV12-3/TRBV12-4,CASSFTRTTSGRALETQYF,TGTGCCAGCAGTTTCACCAGAACGACTAGCGGGAGGGCCCTGGAGACCCAGTACTTC
.,.,TRBJ2-5,TRBV25-1,CASSEGFPGSKYF,TGTGCCAGCAGTGAGGGGTTTCCGGGTTCTAAGTACTTC
.,.,TRBJ2-1,TRBV19,CASSNLLGRGPNEQFF,TGTGCCAGTAGTAACCTTCTAGGGAGGGGGCCTAATGAGCAGTTCTTC
.,TRBD1,TRBJ2-1,TRBV7-6,CASSSRDRDLEQFF,TGTGCCAGCAGTAGCCGGGACAGGGACCTAGAGCAGTTCTTC
.,TRBD2,TRBJ2-3,TRBV6-5,CASSYSILAGVTDTQYF,TGTGCCAGCAGTTACTCTATCCTAGCGGGAGTTACAGATACGCAGTATTTT
many,.,TRBJ1-2,TRBV9,CASSPPSLGGSYGYTF,TGTGCCAGCAGCCCCCCCAGTTTAGGGGGAAGCTATGGCTACACCTTC
many,.,TRBJ2-7,TRBV12-3/TRBV12-4,CASRSLEEQYF,TGTGCCAGCAGATCCCTGGAAGAGCAGTACTTC
many,.,TRBJ2-1,TRBV7-2,CASRLRDYIYNEQFF,TGTGCCAGCAGGTTACGGGATTATATCTACAATGAGCAGTTCTTC
.,TRBD1,TRBJ1-2,TRBV24-1,CATNPGQGTDGYTF,TGTGCCACCAATCCGGGACAGGGGACGGACGGCTACACCTTC
many,.,TRBJ2-1,TRBV29-1,CSVEEATTYSYNEQFF,TGCAGCGTTGAAGAGGCGACTACCTACTCCTACAATGAGCAGTTCTTC
many,.,TRBJ2-3,TRBV20-1,CSACLQGITDTQYF,TGCAGTGCTTGTTTACAGGGTATCACAGATACGCAGTATTTT
.,.,TRBJ2-6,TRBV30,CAWSVGRALGTSGANVLTF,TGTGCCTGGAGTGTTGGGCGGGCTCTTGGGACATCTGGGGCCAACGTCCTGACTTTC
few,TRBD1,TRBJ2-5,TRBV5-1,CASTLTSGQGQETQYF,TGCGCCAGCACCCTCACGTCCGGACAGGGCCAAGAGACCCAGTACTTC
.,.,TRBJ1-5,TRBV28,CASRASVPRGNQPQHF,TGTGCCAGCAGGGCCTCTGTCCCCAGGGGCAATCAGCCCCAGCATTTT
few,.,TRBJ1-5,TRBV7-6,CASSLAADSPWPQHF,TGTGCCAGCAGCTTAGCTGCTGACAGCCCCTGGCCCCAGCATTTT
many,.,TRBJ1-5,TRBV6-1,CASRTANQPQHF,TGTGCCAGCAGGACAGCGAATCAGCCCCAGCATTTT
many,TRBD2,TRBJ2-1,TRBV20-1,CSALLAGGSRSYNEQFF,TGCAGTGCCTTACTAGCGGGAGGGTCGAGGTCCTACAATGAGCAGTTCTTC
many,.,TRBJ1-5,TRBV20-1,CSAPQGLSNQPQHF,TGCAGTGCTCCTCAGGGTCTTAGCAATCAGCCCCAGCATTTT
many,TRBD2,TRBJ2-1,TRBV7-9,CASSLFPGGSRDEQFF,TGTGCCAGCAGCTTGTTTCCTGGCGGGAGTAGGGATGAGCAGTTCTTC
few,.,TRBJ2-7,TRBV6-2/TRBV6-3,CASSYEGNEQYF,TGTGCCAGCAGTTACGAAGGGAACGAGCAGTACTTC
many,TRBD1,TRBJ2-2,TRBV20-1,CSARDGTVNTGELFF,TGCAGTGCGAGAGACGGGACAGTGAACACCGGGGAGCTGTTTTTT
.,.,TRBJ2-3,TRBV7-9,CASSLVLGGTTDTQYF,TGTGCCAGCAGCTTAGTTCTAGGAGGCACGACAGATACGCAGTATTTT
many,TRBD2,TRBJ2-3,TRBV2,CASRRTSGTDTQYF,TGTGCCAGCAGAAGGACTAGCGGGACAGATACGCAGTATTTT
.,.,TRBJ2-1,TRBV4-3,CASSQDQRLVSSNEQFF,TGCGCCAGCAGCCAAGATCAGCGACTAGTGAGCTCCAATGAGCAGTTCTTC
few,.,TRBJ1-6,TRBV4-1,CASSQGGSSHSPLHF,TGCGCCAGCAGCCAAGGGGGATCGTCCCATTCACCCCTCCACTTT
.,.,TRBJ2-1,TRBV14,CASSQRPPRITEDNEQFF,TGTGCCAGCAGCCAGAGACCCCCTCGAATTACAGAAGACAATGAGCAGTTCTTC
.,.,TRBJ2-2,TRBV7-3,CASSTTGTSGELFF,TGTGCCAGCAGCACAACCGGGACCTCCGGGGAGCTGTTTTTT
few,.,TRBJ2-7,TRBV27,CASSLDPYGEQYF,TGTGCCAGCAGTTTAGATCCCTACGGGGAGCAGTACTTC
.,.,TRBJ2-5,TRBV3-1,CASSQEVFRETQYF,TGTGCCAGCAGCCAAGAAGTTTTTCGCGAGACCCAGTACTTC
many,TRBD2,TRBJ2-1,TRBV4-2,CASSQGGGREFF,TGTGCCAGCAGCCAAGGAGGAGGGAGGGAGTTCTTC
few,TRBD2,TRBJ2-7,TRBV12-3/TRBV12-4,CASSLYRTSGSYEQYF,TGTGCCAGCAGCCTCTATCGGACTAGCGGGAGCTACGAGCAGTACTTC
.,.,TRBJ1-4,TRBV12-3/TRBV12-4,CASSPRGDGKLFF,TGTGCCAGCAGCCCTAGGGGAGATGGAAAACTGTTTTTT
few,.,TRBJ1-5,TRBV6-2/TRBV6-3,CASRPFSLRGQAEYSNQPQHF,TGTGCCAGCCGCCCATTTTCCTTGCGAGGTCAGGCCGAATATAGCAATCAGCCCCAGCATTTT
many,.,TRBJ1-5,TRBV3-1,CASGGGQPQHF,TGTGCCAGCGGAGGTGGGCAGCCCCAGCATTTT
many,.,TRBJ2-1,TRBV12-3/TRBV12-4,CASQRLRGLGDEQFF,TGTGCCAGCCAGAGGCTCCGGGGCCTGGGGGATGAGCAGTTCTTC
many,TRBD1,TRBJ2-5,TRBV28,CASSLSPSTGTEETQYF,TGTGCCAGCAGTTTATCCCCCTCAACCGGGACAGAAGAGACCCAGTACTTC
few,TRBD2,TRBJ2-1,TRBV29-1,CSAFVGRADNEQFF,TGCAGCGCCTTTGTCGGGAGGGCCGACAATGAGCAGTTCTTC
many,.,TRBJ2-5,TRBV20-1,CSASSYGAQRETQYF,TGCAGTGCTAGTTCATACGGGGCCCAACGGGAGACCCAGTACTTC
few,TRBD2,TRBJ2-3,TRBV5-6,CASSDLTSGRDTDTQYF,TGTGCCAGCAGCGACCTAACTAGCGGGAGGGACACGGATACGCAGTATTTT
.,TRBD2,TRBJ2-2,TRBV10-1,CASSDDSAGGLAGDTGELFF,TGCGCCAGCAGTGACGATTCTGCGGGAGGACTAGCGGGAGACACCGGGGAGCTGTTTTTT
many,.,TRBJ1-3,TRBV6-1,CASRPSGNTIYF,TGTGCCAGCAGGCCGTCTGGAAACACCATATATTTT
once,TRBD2,TRBJ2-7,TRBV5-1,CASSLEGLAGVGGYEQYF,TGCGCCAGCAGCTTGGAGGGCCTAGCGGGAGTGGGGGGCTACGAGCAGTACTTC
.,.,TRBJ2-7,TRBV7-9,CASSPPRELGEQYF,TGTGCCAGCAGCCCCCCCCGCGAGCTCGGGGAGCAGTACTTC
.,TRBD1,TRBJ2-3,TRBV29-1,CSVETGGMGTDTQYF,TGCAGCGTTGAAACAGGGGGTATGGGCACAGATACGCAGTATTTT
.,TRBD1,TRBJ2-3,TRBV12-3/TRBV12-4,CASTGTGFRTDTQYF,TGTGCCAGTACCGGGACAGGCTTCCGCACAGATACGCAGTATTTT
few,.,TRBJ2-7,TRBV12-3/TRBV12-4,CASSQRTGKNPYEQYF,TGTGCCAGCAGTCAAAGGACTGGGAAAAATCCCTACGAGCAGTACTTC
many,.,TRBJ2-2,TRBV29-1,CSVESSGANTGELFF,TGCAGCGTTGAGTCCAGCGGAGCGAACACCGGGGAGCTGTTTTTT
few,TRBD1,TRBJ1-1,TRBV7-2,CASSADRALSNTEAFF,TGTGCCAGCAGCGCGGACAGGGCACTTTCGAACACTGAAGCTTTCTTT
many,.,TRBJ1-2,TRBV12-3/TRBV12-4,CASSPPSRGANNYGYTF,TGTGCCAGCAGCCCACCGAGTCGAGGGGCAAATAACTATGGCTACACCTTC
.,.,TRBJ2-2,TRBV25-1,CASSEFLRGRTGELFF,TGTGCCAGCAGTGAATTTTTGAGGGGAAGGACCGGGGAGCTGTTTTTT
many,TRBD1,TRBJ1-6,TRBV7-8,CASSYGRTGLYNSPLHF,TGTGCCAGCAGCTACGGCCGGACAGGCCTCTATAATTCACCCCTCCACTTT
.,TRBD1,TRBJ2-3,TRBV20-1,CSARGTGGGTDTQYF,TGCAGTGCTAGAGGGACAGGGGGCGGAACAGATACGCAGTATTTT
.,TRBD2,TRBJ2-3,TRBV5-1,CASSNSRLALDTQYF,TGCGCCAGCAGCAACTCGCGACTAGCGTTGGATACGCAGTATTTT
many,.,TRBJ1-6,TRBV5-5,CASSLRSADNSPLHF,TGTGCCAGCAGCTTGAGGAGTGCGGATAATTCACCCCTCCACTTT